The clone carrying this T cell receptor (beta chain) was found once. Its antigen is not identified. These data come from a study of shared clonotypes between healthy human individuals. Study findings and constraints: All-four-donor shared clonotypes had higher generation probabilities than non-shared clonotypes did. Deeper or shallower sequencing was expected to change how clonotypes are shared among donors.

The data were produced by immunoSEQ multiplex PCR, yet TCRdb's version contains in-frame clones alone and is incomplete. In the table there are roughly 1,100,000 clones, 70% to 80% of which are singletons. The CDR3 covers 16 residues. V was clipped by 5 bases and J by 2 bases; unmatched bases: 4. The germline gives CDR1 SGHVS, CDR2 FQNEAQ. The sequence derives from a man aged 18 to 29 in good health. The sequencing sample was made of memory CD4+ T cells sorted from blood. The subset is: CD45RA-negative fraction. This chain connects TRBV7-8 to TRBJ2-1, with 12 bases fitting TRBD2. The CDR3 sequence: CASSPRTSGAYNEQFF. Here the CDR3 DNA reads TGTGCCAGCAGCCCGAGGACTAGCGGGGCCTACAATGAGCAGTTCTTC.